Below, one T cell receptor beta chain is given with its context. Its antigen remains unidentified. At one of its ends the junction is not consistent with the germline gene, which may arise from a read error. The data originate from a study of cytomegalovirus exposure and HLA in healthy donors. Study-level information: Drawn from HLA-typed donors, about 85 million unique TCRs were held in an early data release. Of around 400 genotyped donors, roughly 81% grouped in the Caucasian-associated ancestry cluster.

CDR3 length equals 18 residues. The germline V gene has CDR1 MGHDK and CDR2 SYGVNS. Primers for the PCR totalled 60 Vbeta and 13 Jbeta. Profiled with immunoSEQ multiplex PCR; TCRdb holds only in-frame clones, not every one. The sample holds some 100,000 clones, roughly three quarters seen once. Study-level findings and limits: Roughly uniform sequencing depth across donors was assumed, possibly incorrectly. CMV serostatus alone was available as immune exposure information.

Input material: PBMCs. This receptor was obtained from a female donor in good health and CMV-seropositive. This chain connects TRBV25-1 to TRBJ1-1; D uncertain. CDR3 bases: TGTGCCAGCAGTGCCCTCGGGCTGCCCCTTTCGGGGAACATTGAAGCTTTCTTT. It translates to CASSALGLPLSGNIEAFF.